Following are 25 T cell receptor beta chains from one sample sequenced in a study of post-analysis software for immune sequencing data. General observations from the study: In patients, a few TRBV segments were more frequent than in controls, with TRBV5-6, TRBV5-1 and TRBV20-1 among them.

Incorporated into the TCR beta cDNA libraries were unique molecular identifiers, which served to reduce PCR and sequencing biases. TCRdb re-called the PCR reads with MiXCR, one entry per CDR3 protein. Seen here are 650,000 to 850,000 distinct CDR3 sequences, about 43% observed once, and the top ten hold approximately 4.4%. Their recognized antigens are unknown. The sample taken for sequencing was blood. The receptors here all came from a girl between 10 and 17 years old with multiple sclerosis.

The V call is TRBV4-3, the J call TRBJ1-5; tentatively, D is TRBD1 (6 bases). This CDR3 has 16 residues. Germline V gene data show CDR1 as LGHNA and CDR2 as YSLEER. The V gene lost 0 bases and the J gene lost 1 base, with 10 bases spanning the gap. CDR3 region: CASSQDWTVSNQPQHF. CDR3 nucleotides: TGCGCCAGCAGCCAAGATTGGACAGTCAGCAATCAGCCCCAGCATTTT.

V gene TRBV7-8 combines with J gene TRBJ2-1; D ambiguous. The V gene lost 3 bases and the J gene lost 9 bases, with 3 bases spanning the gap. CDR3 length equals 10 residues. Germline V CDR1 and CDR2: SGHVS, FQNEAQ. In DNA, the CDR3 is TGTGCCAGCAGCTTTTTTGAGCAGTTCTTC. As protein: CASSFFEQFF.

This clonotype has only a few counts. The chain uses TRBV7-2 and TRBJ2-7; D ambiguous. Germline V CDR1 and CDR2: SGHTA, FQGNSA. The CDR3 spans 14 residues. V was clipped by 5 bases and J by 8 bases, with 19 bases between them. CDR3 DNA: TGTGCCAGCAGCGCCGGTGGGGATACGACGAAGCAGTACTTC. This sequence encodes CASSAGGDTTKQYF.

This clonotype appeared a few times. This chain uses TRBV10-3 with TRBJ2-4; D ambiguous. The V end lost 4 bases, the J end lost 0 bases, and 10 bases lay between the germline ends. The length of the CDR3 is 15 residues. Per germline, CDR1 ENHRY and CDR2 SYGVKD. The CDR3 sequence: CAISGGGVAKNIQYF. The CDR3 DNA reads TGTGCCATCAGTGGGGGTGGGGTAGCCAAAAACATTCAGTACTTC.

This clonotype occurred a few times. CDR3 protein: CSAQGTPKTYEQYF. CDR3 nucleotide sequence: TGCAGTGCCCAGGGGACCCCTAAGACTTACGAGCAGTACTTC. J is TRBJ2-7 and V is TRBV20-1; D might be TRBD1 (6 bases). The V end was cut by 6 bases, the J end by 4 bases, with 19 bases between. This CDR3 contains 14 residues. CDR1 and CDR2 (germline): DFQATT, SNEGSKA (reference sequence).

This chain joins TRBV6-5 and TRBJ1-2; 9 nucleotides line up with TRBD1. The CDR3 sequence is 14 residues long. V dropped 5 bases and J dropped 2; count of bases not matched to a gene: 3. Looked up from germline, CDR1 is MNHEY and CDR2 is SVGAGI. The CDR3 loop is CASSRTGENYGYTF. The CDR3 nucleotides read TGTGCCAGCAGTAGGACAGGGGAAAACTATGGCTACACCTTC.

This clonotype has a handful of counts. The V call is TRBV20-1, the J call TRBJ2-1; D perhaps matches TRBD2 (5 bases). Trimming pared 1 base from V and 8 bases from J, leaving 15 bases between. The CDR3 length is 14 residues. Per germline, CDR1 DFQATT and CDR2 SNEGSKA (reference sequence). As DNA, the CDR3 is TGCAGTGCTAGAGGCCAGCGGCCCTCCCATGAGCAGTTCTTC. This codes for CSARGQRPSHEQFF.

In its sample, this clonotype was seen a few times. V and J are TRBV6-4 and TRBJ2-7; 10 nucleotides align to TRBD2. V gave up 10 bases and J gave up 0 bases; unmatched junction bases: 15. Germline V gene lookup returns CDR1 MRHNA and CDR2 SNTAGT. This CDR3 has 17 amino acids. The CDR3 sequence is CATTTPGLALLSYEQYF. CDR3 in DNA: TGTGCCACCACCACACCGGGACTAGCGTTACTCTCCTACGAGCAGTACTTC.

In this sample, this clonotype turned up a few times. The J gene is TRBJ1-2, the V gene TRBV10-3; 7 bases fit TRBD1. The CDR3 has 13 residues. The V and J ends lost 5 bases and 3 bases, in that order; junction bases with no gene match: 3. The germline V gene encodes CDR1 ENHRY and CDR2 SYGVKD. The DNA for the CDR3 is TGTGCCATCAGTACAGACAGGGACTATGGCTACACCTTC. As protein: CAISTDRDYGYTF.

In this sample, this clonotype turned up a few times. CDR3 sequence reads: CASSSHLGGAGTSGSHEQYF. DNA for the CDR3: TGCGCCAGCAGCTCACATCTCGGTGGCGCCGGGACTAGCGGGAGCCACGAGCAGTACTTC. The chain uses TRBV4-3 and TRBJ2-5; 14 bases are a match to TRBD2. The closer fit of TRBJ2-7 to the DNA end suggests the J call may be wrong. Per germline, CDR1 LGHNA and CDR2 YSLEER. The CDR3 has 20 amino acids.

This rearrangement joins TRBV20-1 to TRBJ2-4, with D perhaps matching TRBD2 (7 bases). Matching the DNA end better, TRBJ2-7 makes the J call doubtful. This CDR3 is 14 amino acids long. Germline CDR1 and CDR2: DFQATT and SNEGSKA (reference sequence). DNA for the CDR3: TGCAGTGCTAGAGGAGACGGGGGGCTCGTCGAGCAGTACTTC. Its protein product is CSARGDGGLVEQYF.

This clonotype has a single count. This sequence joins TRBV6-2 or TRBV6-3 and TRBJ2-5; a possible D gene is TRBD2 (6 bases). This CDR3 has 14 residues. Germline V gene data show CDR1 as MNHEY and CDR2 as SVGEGT. V shed 5 bases and J shed 7 bases, with 17 bases lying between them. The chain's CDR3 is CASSLQALGGTQYF. CDR3 in DNA: TGTGCCAGCAGTCTTCAGGCGCTGGGGGGGACCCAGTACTTC.

The J gene is TRBJ2-4, the V gene TRBV12-3 or TRBV12-4; perhaps D is TRBD1 or TRBD2 (5 bases each). The J call may be incorrect, as the DNA end agrees better with TRBJ2-7. The CDR3 is 13 residues long. The CDR3 DNA follows: TGTGCCAGCAGACGGGACGGTTCCTACGAGCAGTACTTC. It encodes CASRRDGSYEQYF.

This sequence joins TRBV5-5 and TRBJ2-7, with 12 bases lining up with TRBD2. CDR3 size: 15 residues. V was pared by 4 bases and J by 6 bases, with 8 bases of the junction left unmatched. Germline-derived CDR1 and CDR2 are SGHKS and YYEKEE (reference sequence). The CDR3 loop is CASSRTSGGTREQYF. CDR3 DNA: TGTGCCAGCAGCCGAACTAGCGGGGGGACGCGCGAGCAGTACTTC.

This clonotype was seen only a few times. V gene TRBV4-1 combines with J gene TRBJ2-4, with D perhaps matching TRBD1 (6 bases). V shed 0 bases and J shed 1 base, with 16 bases lying between them. From germline, CDR1 is MGHRA and CDR2 YSYEKL. CDR3 length equals 18 residues. This CDR3 reads CASSQDPTGILAKNIQYF. Here the CDR3 DNA reads TGCGCCAGCAGCCAAGATCCTACAGGGATTTTGGCCAAAAACATTCAGTACTTC.

As concerns this clonotype: Because the CDR3's place on the DNA is in doubt, the DNA is left out and the CDR3 is given as listed by TCRdb. The chain joins TRBV9 to TRBJ2-1; TRBD2, the table's D call, was not compared with the DNA. The germline CDR1 and CDR2 sequences are SGDLS and YYNGEE. Both ends counted, the CDR3 spans 14 residues. The chain's CDR3 is CASSVVGSGSPKFF.

This clonotype showed up many times. The rearrangement links TRBV12-3 or TRBV12-4 to TRBJ2-6, with 8 bases fitting TRBD1. The ends lost 5 bases at V and 2 bases at J; junction bases unmatched: 2. The CDR3 runs to 15 residues. DNA of the CDR3: TGTGCCAGCAGTCACAGGGGGGCTGGGGCCAACGTCCTGACTTTC. This translates into CASSHRGAGANVLTF.

In regard to this clonotype: The junction departs from germline at one end; a sequencing error may be responsible. The chain combines TRBV6-1 with TRBJ2-1, with 10 bases matching TRBD2. Germline values: CDR1 MNHNS, CDR2 SASEGT. The CDR3 length is 14 residues. CDR3 protein: CACSEAGGQNEQFF. CDR3 coding DNA: TGTGCCTGCAGTGAAGCGGGAGGGCAGAATGAGCAGTTCTTC.

V and J are TRBV29-1 and TRBJ2-7; no definite D call. Germline CDR1 is SQVTM and CDR2 is ANQGSEA. Deletions cut 3 bases from V and 1 base from J, with 7 bases between. CDR3 length: 12 amino acids. The CDR3 region has the DNA TGCAGCGTTGATGGCGGATCCTACGAGCAGTACTTC. As protein: CSVDGGSYEQYF.

J is TRBJ2-6 and V is TRBV7-2; either TRBD1 or TRBD2 may fit D (9 bases each). Germline CDR1 SGHTA, CDR2 FQGNSA. The CDR3 totals 20 residues. Trimming removed 3 bases at V and 2 bases at J, with 23 bases between. The CDR3 reads CASSFSTGGLAETGANVLTF. The CDR3 nucleotides read TGTGCCAGCAGCTTTTCGACAGGGGGACTAGCAGAGACTGGGGCCAACGTCCTGACTTTC.

This chain joins TRBV24-1 and TRBJ2-3, with a tentative D call TRBD2 (6 bases). The germline V gene has CDR1 KGHDR and CDR2 SFDVKD. With 1 base removed from V and 3 bases from J, the gap between germline ends came to 7 bases. The CDR3 is made up of 14 amino acids. The CDR3 DNA reads TGTGCCACCAGTGATTTTCGGGAGACAGATACGCAGTATTTT. Translated: CATSDFRETDTQYF.

This chain links TRBV20-1 with TRBJ1-2; 7 nucleotides align to TRBD1. The CDR3 is 14 amino acids. Germline-derived CDR1 and CDR2 are DFQATT and SNEGSKA (reference sequence). The junction had 5 bases not matched to a gene; V was cut back by 1 base and J by 3 bases. CDR3 DNA: TGCAGTGCTAGAGGCCCGACAGGGTACTATGGCTACACCTTC. Translation gives CSARGPTGYYGYTF.

Turning to this clonotype: With a much larger clone just one base away, this may be a read error. This chain uses TRBV7-9 with TRBJ2-5, with 12 bases aligning to TRBD1. Germline values: CDR1 SEHNR, CDR2 FQNEAQ (reference sequence). This CDR3 has 15 residues. Here the CDR3 DNA reads TGTGCCAGCAGCCGCGGGACAGGGGGCCAAGAGACCCGGTACTTC. It translates to CASSRGTGGQETRYF.

The rearrangement joins TRBV7-2 to TRBJ2-7; D is unclear. The V end was cut by 5 bases, the J end by 8 bases, with 16 bases between. Per the germline V gene, CDR1 is SGHTA and CDR2 is FQGNSA. The CDR3 is made up of 13 amino acids. CDR3 region: CASSPTGPYKQYF. CDR3 nucleotides: TGTGCCAGCAGCCCGACCGGACCTTACAAGCAGTACTTC.

J is TRBJ2-1 and V is TRBV5-1; D gene ambiguous. V gave up 3 bases and J gave up 2 bases, with 12 bases separating them. Per the germline V gene, CDR1 is SGHRS and CDR2 is YFSETQ. The length of the CDR3 is 15 residues. CDR3 sequence: CASSSPGVAYNEQFF. For the CDR3, the DNA is TGCGCCAGCAGCTCGCCTGGGGTCGCCTACAATGAGCAGTTCTTC. The variable domain in full, completed from reference TRBV5-1 and TRBJ2-1, reads KAGVTQTPRYLIKTRGQQVTLSCSPISGHRSVSWYQQTPGQGLQFLFEYFSETQRNKGNFPGRFSGRQFSNSRSEMNVSTLELGDSALYLCASSSPGVAYNEQFFGPGTRLTVL.